What follows is one T cell receptor (beta chain) and its context. This clone is identified as medium-sized (0.01 to 0.1%). Its antigen specificity is not known. Base qualities are not at hand, and no much larger clone is one base apart. Libraries were prepared through the immunoSEQ multiplex PCR assay. Following the manufacturer's protocol, the hsTCRB Kit was used to amplify rearranged TCR beta chain sequences. An Illumina MiSeq was used to sequence the TCRB libraries. Per the source publication's procedure: The proprietary platform of the kit vendor was used for demultiplexing, trimming and gene mapping. TCRdb carries this immuneACCESS record with in-frame sequences only. Its versions omit some clonotypes, under half of them owing to an unresolved V gene in the studies checked, with the rest unexplained. V, J and clone size are those of that table, while D and trimming were read from the DNA. The sample table holds 25,000 to 40,000 clones, of which 81% were seen once. The ten largest clonotypes hold 15% of the sample.

The entry originates in a study of a mutant IDH1 vaccine in newly diagnosed glioma (dated by TCRdb to 2020 to 2023). Regarding the study in general: Vaccination started 4-6 weeks after radiotherapy alone, or was given together with temozolomide cycles in the groups whose treatment included chemotherapy. Of the roughly 32 treated patients, about 62% were male and roughly 40% were female, and a mean age of approximately 40 years was recorded. Before enrollment, most patients had been given radiochemotherapy with temozolomide as standard therapy, while the rest had received either radiotherapy alone or temozolomide alone. Visit V12 was the week-35 safety follow-up and visit V13 was the week-47 end of study. Peripheral blood was collected at six visits: V03 (baseline), V05, V07, V10, V12 and V13. Longitudinal TCRB deep sequencing was performed for some 25 treated patients wherever samples were available for exploratory analyses.

What this sample's time point label stands for: week 35, safety follow-up. Each vaccine dose, consisting of 300 ug of a 20-mer mutant IDH1 peptide in Montanide, was administered subcutaneously with topical imiquimod. Patients received eight vaccinations in weeks 1, 3, 5, 7, 11, 15, 19 and 23, corresponding to visits V03 through V10. All donors had newly diagnosed IDH1-mutant astrocytomas of WHO grade 3 or 4 that showed loss of nuclear ATRX. The samples were drawn from NOA16, a multicentre, single-arm, open-label phase I trial in Germany that tested a mutant IDH1 peptide vaccine in humans for the first time. The DNeasy Blood and Tissue Kit was used to extract genomic DNA from EDTA blood for TCRB sequencing. General findings and caveats noted by the study authors: According to the authors, sample limitations meant that analyses of patient blood samples could not be reproduced. Immune responses induced by the vaccine were seen in 93.3% of patients across multiple MHC alleles. Changes in the top peripheral T cell clonotypes picked up by TCRB sequencing did not appear to be linked to pseudoprogression. Selection of PBMC samples for TCRB deep sequencing was based on availability.

There are 16 amino acids in the CDR3, from cysteine to phenylalanine inclusive. Only CDR3 DNA is held: 48 bases, read in frame from base 1. Between the V and J ends, shortened by 2 bases and 0 bases respectively, the junction contains 13 bases. The germline V gene gives CDR1 as MGHDK and CDR2 as SYGVNS. The receptor chain draws on TRBV25-1 and TRBJ1-1; TRBD1 is a weak D gene call, 5 bases matching. This TCR was sampled from a man aged 25-45 years with glioma. Sample: PBMCs, taken from a glioma patient whose treatment included an IDH1 peptide vaccine. The DNA is TGTGCCAGCAGTGAAAATTCCGACAGATTGAACACTGAAGCTTTCTTT. Its protein is CASSENSDRLNTEAFF. Reference TRBV25-1 and TRBJ1-1 proteins supply the regions before and after the CDR3; the full variable domain is: EADIYQTPRYLVIGTGKKITLECSQTMGHDKMYWYQQDPGMELHLIHYSYGVNSTEKGDLSSESTVSRIRTEHFPLTLESARPSHTSQYLCASSENSDRLNTEAFFGQGTRLTVV.